This T cell receptor beta chain was identified in a study of T cell responses to AZD1222 COVID-19 vaccine. Whole-study context: Analyses pooled second doses at about 4 or about 12 weeks.

Only in-frame clones appear in the TCRdb table, and some are missing; sequencing was by immunoSEQ multiplex PCR. The sample contains about 180,000 clones, approximately 86% of which appear only once. CDR3 length equals 13 residues. V lost 7 bases and J 1 base, leaving 9 bases between the germline ends. The germline gives CDR1 KGHDR, CDR2 SFDVKD. Broader study findings: Of spike-specific TCRs, nearly half reportedly target regions left unmutated in variants. Only a handful of AZD1222 recipients, six or seven in all, had baseline seropositivity. Spike regions recognized by vaccine-associated CD4 TCRs spanned the protein, led by 160-218 and 743-854.

On this clone: The antigen is not known. In the same sample, other DNA sequences code for this CDR3.

The clonotype originates from an adult in good health. The chain couples TRBV24-1 to TRBJ1-1; D gene unclear. Sequences were derived from peripheral blood, sampled on day 0 of AZD1222 vaccination. CDR3 DNA: TGTGCCACCAGCGCTGCAGGGAACACTGAAGCTTTCTTT. Protein sequence: CATSAAGNTEAFF.